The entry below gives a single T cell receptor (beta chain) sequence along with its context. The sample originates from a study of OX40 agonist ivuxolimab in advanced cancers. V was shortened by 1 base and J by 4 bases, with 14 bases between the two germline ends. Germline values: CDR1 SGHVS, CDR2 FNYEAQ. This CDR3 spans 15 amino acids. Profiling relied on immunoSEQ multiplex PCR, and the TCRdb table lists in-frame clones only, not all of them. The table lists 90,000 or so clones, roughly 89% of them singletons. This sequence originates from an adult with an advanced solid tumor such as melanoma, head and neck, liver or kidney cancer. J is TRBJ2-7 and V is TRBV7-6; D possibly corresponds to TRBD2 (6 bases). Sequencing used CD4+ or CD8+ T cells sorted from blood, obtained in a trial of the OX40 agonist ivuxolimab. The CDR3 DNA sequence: TGTGCCAGCAGCTTAGAAGGCGGGGCCCTTTACGAGCAGTACTTC. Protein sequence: CASSLEGGALYEQYF.